Following are 4 T cell receptor beta chains from one sample sequenced in a study of a mutant IDH1 vaccine in newly diagnosed glioma. Time point indicated: week 5, during vaccination. Topical imiquimod was applied with each vaccine dose, which held 300 ug of mutant IDH1 20-mer peptide. Antigens for these TCRs are unknown. TCRdb's table, derived via immunoSEQ multiplex PCR, lists solely in-frame clones and lacks some. The sample contains about 25,000 clones, 75% to 80% of which appear only once. The material was PBMCs, obtained from a glioma patient whose treatment included an IDH1 peptide vaccine. The receptors come from a man in his forties or fifties with glioma.

This chain joins TRBV6-5 and TRBJ1-2; D unresolved. CDR3 size: 15 residues. The V and J ends lost 4 bases and 0 bases respectively, with 12 bases between them. From germline, CDR1 is MNHEY and CDR2 SVGAGI. The CDR3 sequence: CASSSQQKTNYGYTF. The CDR3 DNA follows: TGTGCCAGCAGTTCCCAACAGAAAACTAACTATGGCTACACCTTC.

The chain links TRBV5-4 to TRBJ2-2; D remains ambiguous. The V end lost 4 bases, the J end lost 3 bases, and 4 bases lay between the germline ends. This CDR3 is built from 12 residues. Germline values: CDR1 SGHNT, CDR2 YYREEE (reference sequence). The CDR3 nucleotides read TGTGCCAGCAGCCCCGACACCGGGGAGCTGTTTTTT. Protein product: CASSPDTGELFF.

The chain carries TRBV4-1 and TRBJ1-1; the D is unclear. Germline lookup yields CDR1 MGHRA and CDR2 YSYEKL. The V end lost 4 bases, the J end lost 1 base, and 10 bases lay between the germline ends. The CDR3 length is 14 residues. This CDR3 is CASSLREGNTEAFF. Here the CDR3 DNA reads TGCGCCAGCAGCCTCCGGGAGGGGAACACTGAAGCTTTCTTT.

The chain couples TRBV10-1 to TRBJ2-4, with TRBD1 matching 8 bases. The CDR3 totals 16 residues. V was clipped by 2 bases and J by 4 bases; unmatched bases: 7. CDR1 is WNHNN and CDR2 is SYGVQD in the germline V gene (reference sequence). The CDR3, as DNA: TGCGCCAGCAGTGAGCAGGGGACAGGTGGGAAAAACATTCAGTACTTC. Amino acid sequence: CASSEQGTGGKNIQYF.